This T cell receptor (beta chain) came from a study of T cell responses to AZD1222 COVID-19 vaccine. Notes on this clone: The antigen remains unidentified.

Study-wide results and limits: Elevations in Spike-specific TCR breadth and depth followed administration of two AZD1222 doses. Baseline serostatus was positive in only six AZD1222 recipients. Reports indicate that nearly half of spike-specific TCRs are directed at unmutated variant regions.

The CDR3 runs 18 residues. V shed 5 bases and J shed 4 bases, with 23 bases lying between them. From germline, CDR1 is SGHAT and CDR2 FQNNGV. Only in-frame clones appear in the TCRdb table, and some are missing; sequencing was by immunoSEQ multiplex PCR. The table shows around 90,000 clones, with around 90% occurring only once. The chain recombines TRBV11-2 with TRBJ2-2; the D gene could be TRBD1 or TRBD2 (6 bases each). The clonotype was recovered from an adult in good health. Here the sequenced sample was peripheral blood, taken on day 0 of MenACWY control vaccination. The CDR3 is CASSQGRGRGMTTGELFF. CDR3 in DNA: TGTGCCAGCAGCCAGGGGCGGGGTAGGGGGATGACCACCGGGGAGCTGTTTTTT.